This is a list of T cell receptor beta chains from one sample in a study of cytomegalovirus exposure and HLA in healthy donors. Method: immunoSEQ multiplex PCR; TCRdb's copy keeps in-frame clones and lacks some. The profile shows around 200,000 clones, about 81% of them singletons. Sequencing was carried out using PBMCs. These receptors all stem from a woman aged 18-35 years in good health and CMV-seronegative. Each CDR3 is given with its conserved first and last residue. D genes are given only for firm matches. Clone size is not always given. Where it is, it says once, few, many or a class for expanded clones.

D: TRBD1
J: TRBJ2-2
size: once
V: TRBV27
CDR3: CASRIWAGTGDTGELFF
DNA: TGTGCCAGCAGAATTTGGGCCGGGACAGGGGACACCGGGGAGCTGTTTTTT

D: TRBD1
J: TRBJ2-7
size: NA
V: TRBV7-9
CDR3: CASSFAGQGAYEQYF
DNA: TGTGCCAGCAGCTTCGCGGGACAGGGAGCCTACGAGCAGTACTTC

D: NA
J: TRBJ1-6
size: NA
V: TRBV9
CDR3: CASSVGGRGSSYNSPLHF
DNA: TGTGCCAGCAGCGTAGGAGGAAGGGGGAGCTCCTATAATTCACCCCTCCACTTT

D: TRBD1
J: TRBJ2-2
size: NA
V: TRBV10-2
CDR3: CASSTRPGQGVNTGELFF
DNA: TGCGCCAGCAGTACTAGACCGGGACAGGGAGTTAACACCGGGGAGCTGTTTTTT

D: TRBD2
J: TRBJ2-3
size: NA
V: TRBV5-1
CDR3: CASSPGLAGGTSTDTQYF
DNA: TGCGCCAGCAGCCCGGGACTAGCGGGGGGTACTAGCACAGATACGCAGTATTTT

D: NA
J: TRBJ2-5
size: NA
V: TRBV2
CDR3: CASSYREGGETQYF
DNA: TGTGCCAGCAGTTACCGGGAAGGAGGAGAGACCCAGTACTTC

D: NA
J: TRBJ1-3
size: NA
V: TRBV7-6
CDR3: CASSLMGGPGNTIYF
DNA: TGTGCCAGCAGCCTCATGGGCGGGCCAGGAAACACCATATATTTT

D: TRBD2
J: TRBJ2-1
size: NA
V: TRBV10-3
CDR3: CAIRGAGGPGEQFF
DNA: TGTGCCATCAGGGGAGCGGGGGGGCCGGGCGAGCAGTTCTTC

D: TRBD1
J: TRBJ1-2
size: NA
V: TRBV6-4
CDR3: CASSDPGQGNYGYTF
DNA: TGTGCCAGCAGTGACCCGGGACAGGGAAACTATGGCTACACCTTC

D: TRBD1
J: TRBJ2-1
size: NA
V: TRBV10-3
CDR3: CAISESTGKDEQFF
DNA: TGTGCCATCAGTGAGTCGACAGGGAAGGATGAGCAGTTCTTC

D: NA
J: TRBJ1-3
size: NA
V: TRBV14
CDR3: CASSQWAGERNTIYF
DNA: TGTGCCAGCAGCCAATGGGCCGGGGAGAGGAACACCATATATTTT

D: TRBD1
J: TRBJ1-5
size: NA
V: TRBV29-1
CDR3: CSVGTGRNQPQHF
DNA: TGCAGCGTAGGGACAGGTCGCAATCAGCCCCAGCATTTT

D: TRBD2
J: TRBJ2-6
size: NA
V: TRBV6-1
CDR3: CASRAGGSGANVLTF
DNA: TGTGCCAGCAGAGCAGGCGGGAGTGGGGCCAACGTCCTGACTTTC

D: TRBD2
J: TRBJ2-1
size: NA
V: TRBV2
CDR3: CASSRSPPGLATYNEQFF
DNA: TGTGCCAGCAGCAGAAGCCCACCGGGACTAGCCACCTACAATGAGCAGTTCTTC

D: TRBD2
J: TRBJ2-1
size: NA
V: TRBV2
CDR3: CASRRGAGDYNEQFF
DNA: TGTGCCAGCCGTCGGGGAGCGGGGGATTACAATGAGCAGTTCTTC

D: TRBD2
J: TRBJ2-5
size: once
V: TRBV10-3
CDR3: CAISEFSSGNQETQYF
DNA: TGTGCCATCAGTGAGTTTTCTAGCGGGAACCAAGAGACCCAGTACTTC

D: TRBD2
J: TRBJ2-3
size: NA
V: TRBV5-4
CDR3: CASSLSGGFPDTQYF
DNA: TGTGCCAGCAGCTTAAGCGGGGGGTTTCCAGATACGCAGTATTTT